This is a list of T cell receptor beta chains from one sample in a study of OX40 agonist ivuxolimab in advanced cancers. Repertoires were generated with immunoSEQ multiplex PCR, while TCRdb's copy carries only in-frame clones and drops some. The sample carries about 67,000 clones, 87% recorded once. Sequenced material: CD4+ or CD8+ T cells sorted from blood, taken in a trial of the OX40 agonist ivuxolimab. The source is an adult with an advanced solid tumor such as melanoma, head and neck, liver or kidney cancer. Both conserved end residues are part of each CDR3. Clone size is shown for a subset of rows, as once, few, many or a class of expanded clone.

size	V	length	CDR3
.	TRBV21-1	16	CASSSGGGGYSYEQYF
.	TRBV30	12	CAWRHTGRYYTF
few	TRBV14	13	CASSEYLYTEAFF
.	TRBV11-1	15	CASSPVQGSGTEAFF
.	TRBV25-1	13	CASSEPIYNEQFF
.	TRBV6-1	14	CASSEKATYNEQFF
.	TRBV7-9	14	CASSSPGANEKLFF
.	TRBV12-5	13	CASGPGGTDTQYF
.	TRBV29-1	15	CSVTFRDSNTGELFF
.	TRBV4-1	14	CASSIRQGQETQYF
.	TRBV6-6	15	CASRASGSGGNEQYF
once	TRBV11-2	15	CASSSSGWTTDTQYF
.	TRBV7-2	15	CASSWTWEGIYEQYF
once	TRBV30	12	CAWGTSRAEAFF
.	TRBV9	12	CASSEGGETQYF
.	TRBV28	14	CASSRDRGLGGYTF
.	TRBV15	14	CATSRDPEGYEQYF
.	TRBV6-5	15	CASSPSGSLRNIQYF
.	TRBV5-4	15	CASASGTANTGELFF
few	TRBV28	16	CATDPQRGRIPGELFF
.	TRBV28	17	CASSPSEGQGTNEKLFF
.	TRBV28	14	CASSPPPGNQPQHF
once	TRBV28	15	CASREPGQGSYEQYF
.	TRBV9	18	CASSARLHDRGVNTEAFF
.	TRBV30	13	CAWSVGGLDIQYF
.	TRBV2	16	CASTVWTSGGDNEQFF
.	TRBV6-5	14	CASRTGGGSYEQYF
.	TRBV27	16	CASSARAGVGRYEQYF
once	TRBV27	18	CASSLSRVRSGRAWEQFF
.	TRBV5-1	18	CASSKGTRQGAHGDTQYF
.	TRBV2	13	CASNSNLGNTQYF
.	TRBV2	15	CASSVGTGGQDTQYF
.	TRBV7-2	14	CASSLGPDNYGYTF
.	TRBV7-9	14	CASSSTSGTYEQYF
.	TRBV29-1	15	CSVVEPDREAGELFF
.	TRBV19	15	CATTSRGAGGNEQYF
.	TRBV11-2	14	CASSPELAKNIQYF
.	TRBV18	15	CASSPTDRNYQPQHF
.	TRBV27	16	CASSHGLAGATGELFF
.	TRBV7-2	16	CASSTSGLAGYNEQFF
.	TRBV7-1	18	CASSLGGANTPSFTEAFF
.	TRBV28	17	CASSLGQGLSSTDTQYF
.	TRBV29-1	13	CSVEGGHDNEQFF
once	TRBV9	15	CASSAPLAGVETQYF
.	TRBV2	15	CASIMRPDPNYGYTF
few	TRBV7-6	18	CASSHPGHNLATNEKLFF
.	TRBV7-3	14	CASSTQGASDTQYF
.	TRBV5-6	14	CASSLWEISYEQYF
.	TRBV19	15	CASRPLSGGDYEQYF
.	TRBV18	14	CASSPQGRENEQFF
.	TRBV6-1	12	CASRMDSQPQHF
.	TRBV7-2	16	CASSLGQASSGNTIYF
.	TRBV7-3	13	CASSYTVGTEAFF
.	TRBV28	13	CATNQGPSYEQYF
.	TRBV27	16	CASSSLRQGGNQPQHF